This T cell receptor beta chain was captured in a study of CD8+CD57+ T cells in acquired aplastic anemia. According to the study, genomic DNA was the template for TCR beta VDJ and CDR3 profiling. TCRdb redid the calling of the reads with MiXCR, one entry per CDR3 protein. The data show some 150,000 distinct CDR3 sequences, around 75% seen once. CD8+CD57+ cell expansion had been shown by flow cytometry in patients chosen for sequencing. Patients had received no therapy at the time of blood sampling. The CDR3 runs to 13 residues. The trim removed 7 bases at V and 4 bases at J, leaving 7 bases unmatched. Per the germline V gene, CDR1 is MRHNA and CDR2 is SNTAGT.

The clonotype comes from a human donor with aplastic anemia. The chain recombines TRBV6-4 with TRBJ2-7; 7 bases are a match to TRBD1. Sequenced material: sorted CD4+, CD8+, or CD8+CD57+ T cells (not recorded which) from PBMCs. The chain's CDR3 is CASIATGKYEQYF. In nucleotides, the CDR3 is TGTGCCAGCATCGCGACAGGGAAGTACGAGCAGTACTTC.